The clone carrying this T cell receptor (beta chain) was observed a few times. Its target is unknown. The sample comes from a study of blood T cells in healthy people across ages. V gave up 3 bases and J gave up 2 bases, with 2 bases separating them. Germline CDR1 is LGHNA and CDR2 is YSLEER. This CDR3 comprises 13 residues. It was with a sample-barcoded 5' primer and a J-beta primer mix that a second PCR of roughly 7 to 12 cycles was run. Each of the cDNA molecules was tagged by a template-switch adaptor with 12 random nucleotides. MiXCR, run by TCRdb on the 5' RACE reads, gives a single entry per CDR3 protein. Counted here are 350,000 to 450,000 distinct CDR3 sequences, about 55% occurring once; the ten biggest clones make up 45% to 55%. Findings and limits, study-wide: Using unsorted PBMCs precluded a conclusive naive versus antigen-experienced comparison. Those diversity estimates obtained from one million T cells were thought to be underestimates. CMV infection status of these donors was not known.

The specimen was blood. The sequence came from a man aged 55 to 70 in good health. The chain joins TRBV4-3 to TRBJ2-6, with unresolved D. The CDR3 region is CASSQAGANVLTF. CDR3 sequence (DNA): TGCGCCAGCAGCCAGGCTGGGGCCAACGTCCTGACTTTC.